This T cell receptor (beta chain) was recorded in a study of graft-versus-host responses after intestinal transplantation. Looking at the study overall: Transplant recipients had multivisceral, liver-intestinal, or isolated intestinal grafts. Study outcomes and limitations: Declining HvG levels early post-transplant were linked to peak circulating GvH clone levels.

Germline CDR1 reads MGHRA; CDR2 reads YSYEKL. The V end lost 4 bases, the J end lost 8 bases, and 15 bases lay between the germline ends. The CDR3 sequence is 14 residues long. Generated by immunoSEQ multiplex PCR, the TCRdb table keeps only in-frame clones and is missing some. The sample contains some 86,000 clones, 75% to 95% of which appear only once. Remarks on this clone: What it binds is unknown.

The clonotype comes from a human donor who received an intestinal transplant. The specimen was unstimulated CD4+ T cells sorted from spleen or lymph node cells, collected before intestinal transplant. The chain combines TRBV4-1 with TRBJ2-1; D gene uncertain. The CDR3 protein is CASSLARVGYEQFF. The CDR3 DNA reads TGCGCCAGCAGCCTCGCCCGGGTGGGTTATGAGCAGTTCTTC.